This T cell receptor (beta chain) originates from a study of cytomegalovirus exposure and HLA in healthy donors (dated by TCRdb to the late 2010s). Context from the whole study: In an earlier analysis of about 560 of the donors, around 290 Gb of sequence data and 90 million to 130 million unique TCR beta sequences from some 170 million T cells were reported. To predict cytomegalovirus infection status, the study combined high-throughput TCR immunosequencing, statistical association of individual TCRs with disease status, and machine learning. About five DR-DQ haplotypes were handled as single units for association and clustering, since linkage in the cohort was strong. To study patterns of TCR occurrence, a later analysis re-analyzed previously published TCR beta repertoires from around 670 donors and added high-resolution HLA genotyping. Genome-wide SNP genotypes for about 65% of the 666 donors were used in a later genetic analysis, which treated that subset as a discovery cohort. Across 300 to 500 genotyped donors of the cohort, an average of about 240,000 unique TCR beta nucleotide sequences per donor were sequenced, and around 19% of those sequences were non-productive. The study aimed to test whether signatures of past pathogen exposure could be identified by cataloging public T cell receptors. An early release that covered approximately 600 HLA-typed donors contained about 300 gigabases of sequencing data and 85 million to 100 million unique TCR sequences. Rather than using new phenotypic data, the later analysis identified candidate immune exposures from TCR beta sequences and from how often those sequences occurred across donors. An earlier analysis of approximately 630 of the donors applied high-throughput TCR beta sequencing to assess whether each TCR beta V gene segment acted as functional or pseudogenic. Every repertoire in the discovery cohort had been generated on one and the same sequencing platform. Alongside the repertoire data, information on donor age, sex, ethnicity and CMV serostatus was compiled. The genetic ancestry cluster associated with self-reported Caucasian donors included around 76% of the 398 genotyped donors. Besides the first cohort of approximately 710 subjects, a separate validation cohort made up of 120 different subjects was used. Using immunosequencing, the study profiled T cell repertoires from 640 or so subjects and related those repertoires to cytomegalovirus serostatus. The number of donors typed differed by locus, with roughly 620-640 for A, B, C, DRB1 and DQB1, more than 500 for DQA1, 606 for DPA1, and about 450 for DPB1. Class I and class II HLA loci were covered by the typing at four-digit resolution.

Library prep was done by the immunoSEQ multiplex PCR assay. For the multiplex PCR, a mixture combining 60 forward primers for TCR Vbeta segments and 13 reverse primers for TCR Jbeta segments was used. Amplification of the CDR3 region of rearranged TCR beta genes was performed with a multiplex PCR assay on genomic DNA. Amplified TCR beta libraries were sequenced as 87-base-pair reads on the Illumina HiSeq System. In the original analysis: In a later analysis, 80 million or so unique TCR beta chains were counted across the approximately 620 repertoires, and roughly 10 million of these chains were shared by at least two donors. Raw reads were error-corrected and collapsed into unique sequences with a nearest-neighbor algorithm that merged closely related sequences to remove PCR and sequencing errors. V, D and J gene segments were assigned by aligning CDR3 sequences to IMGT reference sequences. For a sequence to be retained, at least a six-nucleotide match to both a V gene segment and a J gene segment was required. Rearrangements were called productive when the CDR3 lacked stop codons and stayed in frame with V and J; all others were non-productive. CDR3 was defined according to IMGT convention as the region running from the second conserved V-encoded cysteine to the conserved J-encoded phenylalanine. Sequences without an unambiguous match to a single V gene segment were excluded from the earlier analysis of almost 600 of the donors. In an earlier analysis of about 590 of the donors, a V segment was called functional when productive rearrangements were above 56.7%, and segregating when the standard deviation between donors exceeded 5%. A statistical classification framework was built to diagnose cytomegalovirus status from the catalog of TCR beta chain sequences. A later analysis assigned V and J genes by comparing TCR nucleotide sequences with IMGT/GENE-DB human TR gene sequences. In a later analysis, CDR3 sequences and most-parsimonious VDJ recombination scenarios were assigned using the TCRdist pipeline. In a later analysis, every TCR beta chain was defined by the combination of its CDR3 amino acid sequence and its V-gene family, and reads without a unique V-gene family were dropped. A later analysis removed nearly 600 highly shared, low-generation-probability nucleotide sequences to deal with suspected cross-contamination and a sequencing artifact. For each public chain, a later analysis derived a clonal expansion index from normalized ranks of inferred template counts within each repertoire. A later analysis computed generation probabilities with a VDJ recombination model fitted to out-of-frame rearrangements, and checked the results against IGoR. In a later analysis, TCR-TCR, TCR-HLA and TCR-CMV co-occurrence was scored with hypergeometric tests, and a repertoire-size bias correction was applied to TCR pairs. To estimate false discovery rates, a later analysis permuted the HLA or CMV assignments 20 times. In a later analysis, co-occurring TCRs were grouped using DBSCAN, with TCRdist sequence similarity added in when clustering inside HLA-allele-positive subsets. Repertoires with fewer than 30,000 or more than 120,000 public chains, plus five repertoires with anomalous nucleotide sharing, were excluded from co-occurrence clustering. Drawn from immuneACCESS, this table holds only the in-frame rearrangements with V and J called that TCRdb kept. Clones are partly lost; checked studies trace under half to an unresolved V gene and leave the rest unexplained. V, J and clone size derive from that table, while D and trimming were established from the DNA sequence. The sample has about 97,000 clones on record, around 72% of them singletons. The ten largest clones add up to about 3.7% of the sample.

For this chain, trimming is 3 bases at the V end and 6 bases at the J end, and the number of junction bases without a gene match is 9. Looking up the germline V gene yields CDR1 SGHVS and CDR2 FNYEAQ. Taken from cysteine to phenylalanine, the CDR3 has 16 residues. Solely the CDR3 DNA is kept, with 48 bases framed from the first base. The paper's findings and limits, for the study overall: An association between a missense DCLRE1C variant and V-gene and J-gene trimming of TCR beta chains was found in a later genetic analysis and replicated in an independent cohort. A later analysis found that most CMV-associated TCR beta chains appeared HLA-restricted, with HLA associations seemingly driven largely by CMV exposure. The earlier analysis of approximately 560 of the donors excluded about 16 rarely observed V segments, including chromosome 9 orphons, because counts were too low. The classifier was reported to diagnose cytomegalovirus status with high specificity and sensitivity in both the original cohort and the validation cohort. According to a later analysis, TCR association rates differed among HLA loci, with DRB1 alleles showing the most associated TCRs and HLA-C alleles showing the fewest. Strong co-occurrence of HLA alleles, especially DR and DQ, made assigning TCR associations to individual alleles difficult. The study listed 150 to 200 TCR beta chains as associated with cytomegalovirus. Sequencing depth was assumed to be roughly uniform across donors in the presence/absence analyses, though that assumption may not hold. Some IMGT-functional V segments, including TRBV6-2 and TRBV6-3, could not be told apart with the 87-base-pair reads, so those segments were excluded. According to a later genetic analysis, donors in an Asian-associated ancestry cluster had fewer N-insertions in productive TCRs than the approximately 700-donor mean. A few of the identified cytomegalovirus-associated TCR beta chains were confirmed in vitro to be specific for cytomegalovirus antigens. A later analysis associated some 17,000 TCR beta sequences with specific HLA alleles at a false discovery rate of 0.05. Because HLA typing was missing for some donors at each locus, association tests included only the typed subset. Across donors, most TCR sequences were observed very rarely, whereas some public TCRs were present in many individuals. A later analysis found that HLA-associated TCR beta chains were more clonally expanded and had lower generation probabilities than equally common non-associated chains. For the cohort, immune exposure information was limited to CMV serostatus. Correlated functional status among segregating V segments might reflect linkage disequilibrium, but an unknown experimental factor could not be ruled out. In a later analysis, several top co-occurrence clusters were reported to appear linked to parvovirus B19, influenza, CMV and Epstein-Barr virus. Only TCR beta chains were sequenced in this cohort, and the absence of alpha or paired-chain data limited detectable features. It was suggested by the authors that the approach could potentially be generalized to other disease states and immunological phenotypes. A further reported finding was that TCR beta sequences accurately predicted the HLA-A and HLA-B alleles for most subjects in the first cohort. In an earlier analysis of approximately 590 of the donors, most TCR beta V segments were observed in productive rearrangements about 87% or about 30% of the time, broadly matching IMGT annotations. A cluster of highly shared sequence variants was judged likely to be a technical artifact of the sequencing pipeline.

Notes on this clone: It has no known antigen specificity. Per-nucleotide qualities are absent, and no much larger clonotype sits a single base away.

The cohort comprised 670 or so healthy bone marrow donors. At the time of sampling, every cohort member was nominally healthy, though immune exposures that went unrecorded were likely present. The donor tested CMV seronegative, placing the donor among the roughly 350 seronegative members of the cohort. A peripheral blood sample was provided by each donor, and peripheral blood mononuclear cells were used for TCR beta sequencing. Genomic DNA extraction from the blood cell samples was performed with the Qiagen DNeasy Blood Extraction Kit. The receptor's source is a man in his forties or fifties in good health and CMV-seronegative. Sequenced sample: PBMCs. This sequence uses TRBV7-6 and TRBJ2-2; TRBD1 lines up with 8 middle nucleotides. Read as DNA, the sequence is TGTGCCAGCAGCTTTGACGACAGGGGAAAGGCCGGGGAGCTGTTTTTT. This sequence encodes CASSFDDRGKAGELFF.